A selection of T cell receptor beta chains follows, all from one sample in a study of cytomegalovirus exposure and HLA in healthy donors. Some clones are missing from TCRdb's copy, which holds only in-frame ones; the method was immunoSEQ multiplex PCR. The table includes 90,000 to 140,000 clones, 12% to 15% detected once. The sequenced sample consisted of PBMCs. The receptor set was obtained from a female donor in good health and CMV-seronegative. CDR3s include the opening cysteine and the closing phenylalanine or tryptophan. Fields, in order: J gene, D gene, clone size, V gene, CDR3 DNA, CDR3 protein. The D gene is left open where the match is weak. The size of a clone is reported for some rows only, either as once, few or many, or as a class for expanded clones.

>TRBJ1-2|TRBD1|few|TRBV5-1
TGCGCCAGCAGCTTGGATCAGGGGGGACTTAGAGATAAAGGCTACACCTTC
CASSLDQGGLRDKGYTF
>TRBJ2-7|TRBD2|NA|TRBV2
TGTGCCAGCAGTGCTAGCGGGGGGTTATACGAGCAGTACTTC
CASSASGGLYEQYF
>TRBJ2-7|NA|few|TRBV6-1
TGTGCCAGCAGTGACGGCAGGAGGTCCTACGAGCAGTACTTC
CASSDGRRSYEQYF
>TRBJ1-4|NA|few|TRBV5-1
TGCGCCAGCAGCTTGGCCGTAGGGGGGGATAATGAAAAACTGTTTTTT
CASSLAVGGDNEKLFF
>TRBJ1-3|TRBD1|NA|TRBV30
TGTGCCTGGACCCGGGACAGAGTAAAGAATTCTGGAAACACCATATATTTT
CAWTRDRVKNSGNTIYF
>TRBJ2-5|NA|NA|TRBV9
TGTGCCAGCAGGGGGGAGGGGGGAGTCAGGGAGACCCAGTACTTC
CASRGEGGVRETQYF
>TRBJ2-3|NA|few|TRBV6-5
TGTGCCAGCAGTCATCGGGATCCGAACACAGATACGCAGTATTTT
CASSHRDPNTDTQYF
>TRBJ1-2|NA|few|TRBV29-1
TGCAGCGTTGAAGGGGACTTCTATGGCTACACCTTC
CSVEGDFYGYTF
>TRBJ1-5|NA|few|TRBV5-1
TGCGCCAGCAGCCCTGGAGACAATCAGCCCCAGCATTTT
CASSPGDNQPQHF
>TRBJ2-3|TRBD2|NA|TRBV4-3
TGCGCCAGCAGCCAAGATCATCGGAGGGCGGGGGGCTCAGATACGCAGTATTTT
CASSQDHRRAGGSDTQYF
>TRBJ1-1|NA|few|TRBV18
TGTGCCAGCTCAGAGGACATTAACACTGAAGCTTTCTTT
CASSEDINTEAFF